One sample yielded the 28 T cell receptor beta chains listed below, sequenced in a study of T-cell reconstitution after alpha-beta-depleted transplantation in children. A TCRbeta library incorporating unique molecular identifiers was prepared. TCRdb reprocessed the PCR reads with MiXCR, giving one entry per CDR3 protein. The data show some 220,000 distinct CDR3 sequences, approximately 10% seen once. Sequencing was performed on PBMCs, taken before TCRalphabeta/CD19-depleted stem cell transplant. The receptors derive from a child under two years old with acute myeloid leukemia, due to receive a stem cell transplant.

This clonotype showed up many times. This chain joins TRBV20-1 and TRBJ1-2; 7 nucleotides match TRBD1. This CDR3 has 12 amino acids. The ends lost 0 bases at V and 5 bases at J; junction bases unmatched: 0. In germline, CDR1 is DFQATT, CDR2 SNEGSKA (reference sequence). CDR3 amino acids: CSARDRGYGYTF. For the CDR3, the DNA is TGCAGTGCTAGAGACAGGGGGTATGGCTACACCTTC.

This clonotype came up many times. The rearrangement uses TRBV24-1 and TRBJ2-5; possible D gene TRBD1, 6 bases. This CDR3 contains 15 residues. Trimming removed 3 bases at V and 2 bases at J, with 12 bases between. CDR1 and CDR2 from the germline V gene are KGHDR and SFDVKD. Here the CDR3 reads CATSDPRTAQETQYF. CDR3 coding DNA: TGTGCCACCAGTGATCCGCGGACAGCTCAAGAGACCCAGTACTTC.

This clonotype was picked up a small number of times. This chain uses TRBV20-1 with TRBJ2-2, with unresolved D. Deletions cut 8 bases from V and 1 base from J, with 5 bases between. This CDR3 comprises 11 residues. The germline CDR1 and CDR2 sequences are DFQATT and SNEGSKA (reference sequence). For the CDR3, the DNA is TGCAGTATCGGGAACACCGGGGAGCTGTTTTTT. Amino acid sequence: CSIGNTGELFF.

This clonotype showed up many times. The chain links TRBV7-2 to TRBJ1-3; TRBD1 is a possible D gene (6 bases). Germline V gene data show CDR1 as SGHTA and CDR2 as FQGNSA. This CDR3 is built from 16 residues. V lost 0 bases, J lost 1 base, and 10 bases lay in between. The CDR3 here is CASSLAGTSSGNTIYF. CDR3 coding DNA: TGTGCCAGCAGCTTAGCCGGGACATCGTCTGGAAACACCATATATTTT.

Turning to this clonotype: A junction boundary mismatches the germline segment, possibly from a read error. The J gene is TRBJ2-2, the V gene TRBV6-5; a weak D match, TRBD1 (6 bases). Germline V gene data show CDR1 as MNHEY and CDR2 as SVGAGI. The CDR3 sequence is 13 residues long. The CDR3 sequence: CASSLRDTRELFF. The DNA for the CDR3 is TGTGCCAGCAGTTTGAGGGACACCAGGGAGCTTTTTTTT.

This clonotype was observed at least ten times. The genes are TRBV20-1 and TRBJ1-4, with 7 bases matching TRBD1. The CDR3 is 13 residues long. V dropped 5 bases and J dropped 4; count of bases not matched to a gene: 4. Germline V gives CDR1 DFQATT, CDR2 SNEGSKA (reference sequence). As DNA, the CDR3 is TGCAGTGCTGCCGGGACAGTTAATGAAAAACTGTTTTTT. The encoded protein is CSAAGTVNEKLFF.

This clonotype has a handful of counts. The chain is built from TRBV7-9 and TRBJ2-1, with 8 positions matching TRBD1. J gave up 6 bases and V 8 bases, and 6 bases lay outside the gene matches. Germline V gives CDR1 SEHNR, CDR2 FQNEAQ (reference sequence). The CDR3 spans 13 residues. The CDR3 reads CASAQGARNEQFF. The CDR3 bases are TGTGCCAGCGCCCAGGGGGCGCGCAATGAGCAGTTCTTC.

This clonotype was counted at least ten times. The gene calls are TRBV3-1 and TRBJ1-5; D unclear. CDR1 and CDR2 from the germline V gene are LGHDT and YNNKEL (reference sequence). Trimming took 0 bases from V and 1 from J, leaving 4 bases between them. The CDR3 runs 14 residues. CDR3 DNA: TGTGCCAGCAGCCAAGATCAGAGCAATCAGCCCCAGCATTTT. Protein sequence: CASSQDQSNQPQHF.

At least ten counts were recorded for this clonotype. The chain uses TRBV20-1 and TRBJ2-3; D is uncertain. Germline-derived CDR1 and CDR2 are DFQATT and SNEGSKA (reference sequence). The CDR3 loop spans 12 amino acids. V was clipped by 2 bases and J by 1 base, with 4 bases between them. The CDR3 sequence is CSARKGTDTQYF. The DNA of the CDR3 is TGCAGTGCTAGAAAGGGCACAGATACGCAGTATTTT.

Ten or more counts support this clonotype. The chain is built from TRBV5-5 and TRBJ2-5, with D possibly matching TRBD2 (6 bases). The ends were cut back, 1 base at V and 5 bases at J, with 15 bases in the middle. The CDR3 loop spans 15 amino acids. Germline values: CDR1 SGHKS, CDR2 YYEKEE (reference sequence). Written as DNA, the CDR3 is TGTGCCAGCAGCTTGCTAGCGCCCTTGGGTGAGACCCAGTACTTC. Translated, it gives CASSLLAPLGETQYF.

The gene calls are TRBV20-1 and TRBJ2-5; no firm D call. CDR3 size: 14 residues. Germline V gene lookup returns CDR1 DFQATT and CDR2 SNEGSKA (reference sequence). Trimming cost V 6 bases and J 2 bases, with 16 bases left between them. The CDR3 region is CSALDGQIQETQYF. The CDR3 nucleotides read TGCAGTGCCCTAGACGGGCAGATACAAGAGACCCAGTACTTC.

The table lists this clonotype with many counts. The chain links TRBV5-1 to TRBJ1-1; a weak D match, TRBD1 (5 bases). Trimming took 0 bases from V and 1 from J, leaving 16 bases between them. CDR3 length equals 17 residues. The V gene's germline CDR1 is SGHRS and CDR2 YFSETQ. CDR3 amino acids: CASSLGQFYVGNTEAFF. The CDR3 DNA is TGCGCCAGCAGCTTGGGACAGTTCTACGTGGGGAACACTGAAGCTTTCTTT.

This clonotype was seen many times. The V gene is TRBV4-2, the J gene TRBJ2-5; 16 bases fit TRBD2. Germline-derived CDR1 and CDR2 are LGHNA and YNFKEQ. V gave up 6 bases and J gave up 5 bases; unmatched junction bases: 15. This CDR3 has 19 amino acids. Written as DNA, the CDR3 is TGTGCCAGCAGAGTGGGACTAGCGGGAGGGATTATATGGGGTGAGACCCAGTACTTC. It is translated as CASRVGLAGGIIWGETQYF.

In its sample, this clonotype was seen many times. The chain joins TRBV2 to TRBJ1-5; TRBD1 matches 7 bases. Germline values: CDR1 SNHLY, CDR2 FYNNEI. With V trimmed by 6 bases and J by 6 bases, 11 bases remained unmatched. The CDR3 contains 15 residues. CDR3: CASRIGEGAGQPQHF. The CDR3 region has the DNA TGTGCCAGCAGAATCGGGGAGGGGGCGGGTCAGCCCCAGCATTTT.

This clonotype was detected ten times or more. The J gene is TRBJ2-7, the V gene TRBV10-3; D is unclear. Between the trimmed V and J ends, which lost 10 bases and 2 bases, there was a span of 12 bases. Germline loops: CDR1 ENHRY, CDR2 SYGVKD. This CDR3 region has 12 residues. In DNA form, the CDR3 reads TGTGCCAGTTATCATAACCCCTACGAGCAGTACTTC. Translating it yields CASYHNPYEQYF.

There are a few counts of this clonotype. The chain carries TRBV19 and TRBJ2-3; the D call may be TRBD1 or TRBD2 (5 bases each). The CDR3 contains 14 residues. Trimming stripped 9 bases from V and 1 base from J, with 14 bases between. Germline V gene sequence: CDR1 LNHDA, CDR2 SQIVND (reference sequence). CDR3 residues: CASGSGRGTDTQYF. CDR3 DNA: TGTGCCAGCGGCTCGGGGCGAGGCACAGATACGCAGTATTTT.

This clonotype appeared many times. The rearrangement links TRBV7-9 to TRBJ2-5; 7 bases are shared with TRBD2. Germline-derived CDR1 and CDR2 are SEHNR and FQNEAQ (reference sequence). V trimming: 6 bases; J trimming: 2 bases; junction bases outside the gene matches: 12. The CDR3 length is 16 residues. The CDR3 coding sequence is TGTGCCAGCAGACTGACCCGTAGCGGGCCTCAAGAGACCCAGTACTTC. As protein: CASRLTRSGPQETQYF. Based on the CDR3 plus reference TRBV7-9 and TRBJ2-5, the full variable domain is DTGVSQNPRHKITKRGQNVTFRCDPISEHNRLYWYRQTLGQGPEFLTYFQNEAQLEKSRLLSDRFSAERPKGSFSTLEIQRTEQGDSAMYLCASRLTRSGPQETQYFGPGTRLLVL.

There are many counts of this clonotype. The chain joins TRBV20-1 to TRBJ2-7, with a weak D call TRBD1 (5 bases). Trimming took off 3 bases at V and 2 bases at J, with 11 bases between the two ends. The CDR3 is 13 amino acids. Germline V lookup: CDR1 DFQATT, CDR2 SNEGSKA (reference sequence). The CDR3 nucleotides are TGCAGTGCTAGGGAGCAGGGTCCCTACGAGCAGTACTTC. Encoded protein: CSAREQGPYEQYF.

This clonotype was recorded at least ten times. This rearrangement joins TRBV7-3 to TRBJ2-3; tentative D call: TRBD2 (5 bases). Germline CDR1 and CDR2: SGHTA and FQGTGA. The V end was cut by 2 bases, the J end by 2 bases, with 8 bases between. The CDR3 covers 14 residues. The CDR3 is CASSLERNTDTQYF. The CDR3 bases are TGTGCCAGCAGCTTAGAGCGGAACACAGATACGCAGTATTTT.

This clonotype was seen repeatedly, ten times or more. The chain has TRBV20-1 and TRBJ2-5, with 8 bases fitting TRBD2. V gave up 1 base and J gave up 0 bases; unmatched junction bases: 10. Germline V gives CDR1 DFQATT, CDR2 SNEGSKA (reference sequence). This CDR3 spans 17 amino acids. CDR3 bases: TGCAGTGCTAGAGGGAGTACTAGCGGTAAAGACCAAGAGACCCAGTACTTC. The encoded protein is CSARGSTSGKDQETQYF.

The sample holds many counts of this clonotype. The rearrangement joins TRBV15 to TRBJ1-5, with D possibly being TRBD1 (5 bases). The CDR3 runs to 15 residues. Germline V gives CDR1 LNHNV, CDR2 YYDKDF (reference sequence). Trimming removed 5 bases from V and 6 bases from J, with 17 bases in between. CDR3 amino acids: CATSQDIHRGQPQHF. CDR3 sequence (DNA): TGTGCCACCAGCCAGGACATCCATAGGGGTCAGCCCCAGCATTTT.

This clonotype has at least ten counts. This chain joins TRBV7-3 and TRBJ2-6; the D is unclear. V lost 2 bases and J lost 4, with 6 bases in between. This CDR3 is 14 amino acids long. The germline gives CDR1 SGHTA, CDR2 FQGTGA. The CDR3 protein is CASSLEGGANVLTF. CDR3 nucleotide sequence: TGTGCCAGCAGCTTAGAAGGGGGGGCCAACGTCCTGACTTTC. Complete variable domain (other parts from reference TRBV7-3 and TRBJ2-6): GAGVSQTPSNKVTEKGKYVELRCDPISGHTALYWYRQSLGQGPEFLIYFQGTGAADDSGLPNDRFFAVRPEGSVSTLKIQRTERGDSAVYLCASSLEGGANVLTFGAGSRLTVL.

The table lists this clonotype with many counts. The chain couples TRBV11-2 to TRBJ2-5; D is undetermined. V lost 7 bases and J lost 3, with 15 bases in between. CDR1 is SGHAT, CDR2 FQNNGV, per germline. This CDR3 comprises 14 residues. The CDR3 DNA follows: TGTGCCAGCAACCCCCAGCGCGGAGAAGAGACCCAGTACTTC. Translating gives CASNPQRGEETQYF.

This clonotype showed up many times. DNA for the CDR3: TGCAGTGCTAGGGGGGGGGAAACTGAAGCTTTCTTT. It translates to CSARGGETEAFF. The chain couples TRBV20-1 to TRBJ1-1, with D possibly being TRBD1 (5 bases). The CDR3 loop spans 12 amino acids. Trimming left V 3 bases short and J 5 bases short, with 10 bases between. Germline lookup yields CDR1 DFQATT and CDR2 SNEGSKA (reference sequence).

This clonotype was picked up many times. This sequence joins TRBV5-1 and TRBJ2-1; TRBD2 agrees at 8 bases. V lost 0 bases to trimming and J lost 10 bases; unmatched junction nucleotides: 12. The V gene's germline CDR1 is SGHRS and CDR2 YFSETQ. The CDR3 has 16 residues. The CDR3 DNA reads as TGCGCCAGCAGCTTGGTTGTAACGGGAGGGGCGAGGGAGCAGTTCTTC. Translation: CASSLVVTGGAREQFF. Based on the CDR3 plus reference TRBV5-1 and TRBJ2-1, the full variable domain is KAGVTQTPRYLIKTRGQQVTLSCSPISGHRSVSWYQQTPGQGLQFLFEYFSETQRNKGNFPGRFSGRQFSNSRSEMNVSTLELGDSALYLCASSLVVTGGAREQFFGPGTRLTVL.

Worth noting for this clonotype: It may be a read error: a sequence one base away is much more abundant. The CDR3 coding sequence is TGCGCCAGCAGATTATTCGGGCTTACCGACAATGAGCAGTTCTTC. It is translated as CASRLFGLTDNEQFF. The rearrangement joins TRBV5-1 to TRBJ2-1; D unclear. The germline CDR1 and CDR2 sequences are SGHRS and YFSETQ. Trimming took off 5 bases at V and 5 bases at J, with 17 bases between the two ends. This CDR3 spans 15 amino acids. The variable domain in full, with the rest retrieved from reference TRBV5-1 and TRBJ2-1, is KAGVTQTPRYLIKTRGQQVTLSCSPISGHRSVSWYQQTPGQGLQFLFEYFSETQRNKGNFPGRFSGRQFSNSRSEMNVSTLELGDSALYLCASRLFGLTDNEQFFGPGTRLTVL.

This clonotype was observed many times. The chain links TRBV2 to TRBJ1-5, with a tentative D call TRBD1 (6 bases). This CDR3 is built from 12 residues. The germline CDR1 and CDR2 sequences are SNHLY and FYNNEI. Trimming stripped 6 bases from V and 15 bases from J, with 18 bases between. Here the CDR3 reads CASSPAEEGGHF. CDR3 bases: TGTGCCAGCAGCCCCGCGGAGGAGGGGGGGCATTTT.

A note on this clonotype: A much larger clone lies one base from this, so it may be a read error. The chain has TRBV5-1 and TRBJ2-6, with 9 bases that match TRBD1. The CDR3 extends over 21 amino acids. Germline V gives CDR1 SGHRS, CDR2 YFSETQ. The CDR3: CASSFTGTGRNLVSEANVLTF. The DNA for the CDR3 is TGCGCCAGCAGCTTTACCGGGACAGGGCGGAATCTGGTTTCTGAGGCCAACGTCCTGACTTTC.